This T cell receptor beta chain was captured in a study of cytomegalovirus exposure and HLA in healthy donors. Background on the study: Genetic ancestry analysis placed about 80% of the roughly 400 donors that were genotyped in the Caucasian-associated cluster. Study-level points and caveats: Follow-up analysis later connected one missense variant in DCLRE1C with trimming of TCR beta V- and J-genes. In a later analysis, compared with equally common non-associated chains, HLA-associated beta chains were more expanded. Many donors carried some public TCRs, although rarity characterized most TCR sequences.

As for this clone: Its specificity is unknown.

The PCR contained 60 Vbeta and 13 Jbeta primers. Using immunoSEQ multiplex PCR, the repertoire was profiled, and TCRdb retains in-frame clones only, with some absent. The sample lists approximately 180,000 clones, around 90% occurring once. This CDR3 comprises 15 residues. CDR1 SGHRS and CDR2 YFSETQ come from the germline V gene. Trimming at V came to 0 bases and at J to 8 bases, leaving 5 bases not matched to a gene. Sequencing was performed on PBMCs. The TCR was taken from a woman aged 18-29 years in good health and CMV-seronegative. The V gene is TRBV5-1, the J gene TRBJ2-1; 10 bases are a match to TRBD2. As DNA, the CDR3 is TGCGCCAGCAGCTTGGGCCTAGCGGGAGCACATGAGCAGTTCTTC. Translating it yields CASSLGLAGAHEQFF.